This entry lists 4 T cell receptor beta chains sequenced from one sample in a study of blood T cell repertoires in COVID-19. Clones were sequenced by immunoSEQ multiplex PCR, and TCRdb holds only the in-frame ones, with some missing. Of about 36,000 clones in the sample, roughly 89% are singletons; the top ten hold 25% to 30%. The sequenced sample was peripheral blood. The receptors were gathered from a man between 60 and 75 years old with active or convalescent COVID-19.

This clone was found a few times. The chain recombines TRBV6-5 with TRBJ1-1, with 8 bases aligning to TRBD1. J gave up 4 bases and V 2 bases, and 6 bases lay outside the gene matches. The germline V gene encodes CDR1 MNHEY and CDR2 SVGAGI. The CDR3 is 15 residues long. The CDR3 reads CASSYGQGGFTEAFF. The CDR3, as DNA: TGTGCCAGCAGTTACGGACAGGGAGGGTTCACTGAAGCTTTCTTT.

DNA of the CDR3: TGTGCCATCAGGCGGGACCAGTTCGGTGAGCAGTTCTTC. It encodes CAIRRDQFGEQFF. V gene TRBV10-3 combines with J gene TRBJ2-1, with D possibly matching TRBD2 (6 bases). Trimming shortened V by 6 bases and J by 9 bases, and 15 bases separated the two germline ends. From germline, CDR1 is ENHRY and CDR2 SYGVKD. This CDR3 spans 13 amino acids.

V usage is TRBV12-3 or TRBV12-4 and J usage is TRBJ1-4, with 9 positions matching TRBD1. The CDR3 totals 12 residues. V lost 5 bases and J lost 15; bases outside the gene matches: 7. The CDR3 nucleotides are TGTGCCAGCAGTCAACGGGGACAGGGCTTGTTTTTT. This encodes CASSQRGQGLFF.

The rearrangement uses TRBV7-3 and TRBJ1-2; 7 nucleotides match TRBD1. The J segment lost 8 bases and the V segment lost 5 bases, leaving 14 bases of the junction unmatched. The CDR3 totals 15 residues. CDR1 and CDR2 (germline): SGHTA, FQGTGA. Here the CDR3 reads CASSIGQDRALGYTF. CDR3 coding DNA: TGTGCCAGCAGCATCGGACAGGATCGGGCTTTAGGCTACACCTTC.